One and the same sample provided the 17 T cell receptor beta chains below, sequenced in a study of OX40 agonist ivuxolimab in advanced cancers. Sequencing used immunoSEQ multiplex PCR; TCRdb keeps in-frame clones, though not all of them. Among around 75,000 clones listed, 85% to 90% were seen once. The sequencing here drew on CD4+ or CD8+ T cells sorted from blood, taken in a trial of the OX40 agonist ivuxolimab. The origin of the receptors is an adult with an advanced solid tumor such as melanoma, head and neck, liver or kidney cancer.

The V gene is TRBV6-5, the J gene TRBJ1-3; D is unresolved. This CDR3 region has 12 residues. The germline V gene has CDR1 MNHEY and CDR2 SVGAGI. V was clipped by 7 bases and J by 4 bases, with 8 bases between them. The CDR3 sequence: CASTQSGNTIYF. CDR3 nucleotide sequence: TGTGCCAGCACCCAGTCGGGAAACACCATATATTTT.

This rearrangement joins TRBV18 to TRBJ1-1; TRBD1 aligns across 7 bases. The CDR3 has 15 residues. V lost 3 bases to trimming and J lost 5 bases; unmatched junction nucleotides: 9. CDR1 and CDR2 (germline): KGHSH, LQKENI. In DNA form, the CDR3 reads TGTGCCAGCTCACCCCCGACAGGGTCGAGGACTGAAGCTTTCTTT. This gives the protein CASSPPTGSRTEAFF.

This rearrangement joins TRBV6-5 to TRBJ2-2, with D uncertain. V lost 6 bases, J lost 5 bases, and 10 bases lay in between. The CDR3 has 13 residues. Per the germline V gene, CDR1 is MNHEY and CDR2 is SVGAGI. The CDR3 DNA reads TGTGCCAGCAGGCGACCTTCTACCGGGGAGCTGTTTTTT. Translated, it gives CASRRPSTGELFF.

The chain recombines TRBV19 with TRBJ2-3, with a possible D match to TRBD1 (6 bases). Germline lookup yields CDR1 LNHDA and CDR2 SQIVND (reference sequence). Trimming took off 5 bases at V and 2 bases at J, with 17 bases between the two ends. This CDR3 region has 16 residues. CDR3 DNA: TGTGCCAGTAGTCCATGGGACACTAACTTCACAGATACGCAGTATTTT. Translated, it gives CASSPWDTNFTDTQYF.

The chain has TRBV28 and TRBJ2-7, with D tentatively TRBD2 (6 bases). V was clipped by 5 bases and J by 6 bases, with 14 bases between them. The CDR3 is 13 amino acids. Germline values: CDR1 MDHEN, CDR2 SYDVKM. The CDR3 DNA follows: TGTGCCAGCAGTCCGCGGGGCCTTCCCGAGCAGTACTTC. This encodes CASSPRGLPEQYF.

V and J are TRBV6-5 and TRBJ1-1, with D unresolved. Germline CDR1 MNHEY, CDR2 SVGAGI. CDR3 size: 15 residues. With 0 bases removed from V and 4 bases from J, the gap between germline ends came to 12 bases. In DNA form, the CDR3 reads TGTGCCAGCAGTTACTCGGGGTCCCGGACCACTGAAGCTTTCTTT. Translating it yields CASSYSGSRTTEAFF.

The chain has TRBV6-4 and TRBJ2-5; D might be TRBD1 (6 bases). The CDR3 extends over 13 amino acids. Deletions cut 3 bases from V and 5 bases from J, with 10 bases between. Germline loops: CDR1 MRHNA, CDR2 SNTAGT. Written as DNA, the CDR3 is TGTGCCAGCAGTGAGGGGCAGGGGGAGACCCAGTACTTC. It translates to CASSEGQGETQYF.

The gene calls are TRBV30 and TRBJ1-1; no reliable D call. The V end was cut by 0 bases, the J end by 0 bases, with 20 bases between. CDR1 is GTSNPN and CDR2 is SVGIG in the germline V gene (reference sequence). The CDR3 runs 18 residues. CDR3 sequence (DNA): TGTGCCTGGAGTGTAAGGAGGCAGAGACTGACTTTGAACACTGAAGCTTTCTTT. This gives the protein CAWSVRRQRLTLNTEAFF.

The V and J genes are TRBV11-1 and TRBJ1-1, with a weak D call TRBD1 (6 bases). V was pared by 2 bases and J by 1 base, with 14 bases between. This CDR3 contains 16 residues. Germline V gives CDR1 SGHAT, CDR2 FQDESV (reference sequence). CDR3 sequence (DNA): TGTGCCAGCAGCTTACTCGGGGGCGCATCGAACACTGAAGCTTTCTTT. Translation: CASSLLGGASNTEAFF.

The table lists this clone with a few counts. V usage is TRBV5-1 and J usage is TRBJ2-1, with 11 bases identical to TRBD2. This CDR3 is built from 16 residues. Trimming cost V 4 bases and J 2 bases; bases outside gene matches: 5. CDR1 and CDR2 from the germline V gene are SGHRS and YFSETQ. CDR3: CASSPGTSGPYNEQFF. The CDR3, as DNA: TGCGCCAGCAGCCCCGGGACTAGCGGACCCTACAATGAGCAGTTCTTC.

The J gene is TRBJ2-3, the V gene TRBV19; D is unresolved. V was shortened by 4 bases and J by 0 bases, with 8 bases between the two germline ends. This CDR3 region has 14 residues. Germline assignment: CDR1 LNHDA and CDR2 SQIVND (reference sequence). The CDR3 nucleotides read TGTGCCAGTAGTAGCGGATCTAGCACAGATACGCAGTATTTT. Encoded protein: CASSSGSSTDTQYF. Looking up the rest from reference TRBV19 and TRBJ2-3 gives the full variable domain: DGGITQSPKYLFRKEGQNVTLSCEQNLNHDAMYWYRQDPGQGLRLIYYSQIVNDFQKGDIAEGYSVSREKKESFPLTVTSAQKNPTAFYLCASSSGSSTDTQYFGPGTRLTVL.

The rearrangement uses TRBV30 and TRBJ2-3, with D perhaps TRBD1 (8 bases). Trimming left V 6 bases short and J 1 base short, with 14 bases between. Germline V gene sequence: CDR1 GTSNPN, CDR2 SVGIG (reference sequence). The CDR3 sequence is 14 residues long. The CDR3 DNA reads TGTGCCTGTGACAGGGGAGGGGGCACAGATACGCAGTATTTT. Protein: CACDRGGGTDTQYF.

The chain uses TRBV10-3 and TRBJ2-7; no clear D. V was cut by 5 bases and J by 2 bases, with 10 bases left in between. Germline CDR1 ENHRY, CDR2 SYGVKD. This CDR3 comprises 13 residues. CDR3 sequence: CAISTTPTYEQYF. The CDR3, as DNA: TGTGCCATCAGTACCACCCCTACCTACGAGCAGTACTTC.

The chain employs TRBV20-1 and TRBJ1-2; D is unclear. The V end was cut by 1 base, the J end by 13 bases, with 13 bases between. The CDR3 is 11 residues long. Germline CDR1 and CDR2: DFQATT and SNEGSKA (reference sequence). The CDR3 reads CSARGRKQFTF. CDR3 nucleotides: TGCAGTGCTAGAGGACGGAAGCAGTTCACCTTC.

This chain uses TRBV28 with TRBJ1-1; no clear D. This CDR3 contains 18 residues. Germline V gene data show CDR1 as MDHEN and CDR2 as SYDVKM. Trimming removed 6 bases at V and 0 bases at J, with 23 bases between. CDR3 residues: CASSLLGMPNSMNTEAFF. Here the CDR3 DNA reads TGTGCCAGCAGCCTACTGGGGATGCCGAACTCTATGAACACTGAAGCTTTCTTT.

The chain has TRBV2 and TRBJ2-1; 10 bases are a match to TRBD2. Germline CDR1 and CDR2: SNHLY and FYNNEI. Losses at the gene ends were 7 bases for V and 3 bases for J; bases not matched to a gene: 9. There are 16 residues in the CDR3. CDR3 amino acids: CASKFLAGGVYNEQFF. As DNA, the CDR3 is TGTGCCAGCAAATTTTTAGCGGGGGGAGTCTACAATGAGCAGTTCTTC.

The genes are TRBV27 and TRBJ2-1; D remains unclear. The CDR3 extends over 14 amino acids. Germline V gives CDR1 MNHEY, CDR2 SMNVEV (reference sequence). V shed 6 bases and J shed 0 bases, with 9 bases lying between them. The CDR3 nucleotides are TGTGCCAGCAGCGGTTATAGCTCCTACAATGAGCAGTTCTTC. Its translation: CASSGYSSYNEQFF.